Listed below are T cell receptor beta chains from one sample, sequenced in a study of shared T cell receptors in the human thymus. Produced via immunoSEQ multiplex PCR; TCRdb's table is partial and in-frame only. The sample lists some 720,000 clones, approximately 87% occurring once. This sample also appeared in a second study, on human thymus T cells.

Sample: thymocytes. The receptors stem from a boy under three years old with a congenital heart defect. The CDR3 runs from the conserved cysteine through the conserved F or W. A D gene is named only where the DNA matches it firmly. Some rows mark clone size as missing; the rest say once, few, many or name a class of expanded clone.

DNA: TGTGCCAGCAGTTTAGGCCCAAGCTCCTACAATGAGCAGTTCTTC
CDR3: CASSLGPSSYNEQFF
D: NA
J: TRBJ2-1
size: few
V: TRBV28

DNA: TGCGCCAGCAGCCAACCCGGGGTGGGAAATGAGCAGTTCTTC
CDR3: CASSQPGVGNEQFF
D: NA
J: TRBJ2-1
size: NA
V: TRBV4-3

DNA: TGTGCCAGCAGCCCATTCGAGGGCCGGGACAATGAGCAGTTCTTC
CDR3: CASSPFEGRDNEQFF
D: NA
J: TRBJ2-1
size: NA
V: TRBV7-6

DNA: TGTGCCAGCAGTTCCCGGGGGGTGGGGAACATTCAGTACTTC
CDR3: CASSSRGVGNIQYF
D: TRBD2
J: TRBJ2-4
size: NA
V: TRBV27

DNA: TGTGCCAGCAGCTTAGACAAGAGCGGGAGGCCTTACGAGCAGTACTTC
CDR3: CASSLDKSGRPYEQYF
D: TRBD2
J: TRBJ2-7
size: NA
V: TRBV11-2

DNA: TGTGCCAGCAGGAACTACAGGGACAGGGCGGGCTATGGCTACACCTTC
CDR3: CASRNYRDRAGYGYTF
D: TRBD1
J: TRBJ1-2
size: NA
V: TRBV28

DNA: TGTGCCAGCAGCCTTGACACCCAAAACATTCAGTACTTC
CDR3: CASSLDTQNIQYF
D: NA
J: TRBJ2-4
size: NA
V: TRBV11-1

DNA: TGCGCCAGCAGCCAAGCTTTGGATCTCCGGGACAGGGTTGCAGATACGCAGTATTTT
CDR3: CASSQALDLRDRVADTQYF
D: TRBD1
J: TRBJ2-3
size: NA
V: TRBV4-1

DNA: TGTGCCAGCAGGGGCAGGGGTGTGACTGAAGCTTTCTTT
CDR3: CASRGRGVTEAFF
D: NA
J: TRBJ1-1
size: few
V: TRBV28

DNA: TGTGCCAGCAGCCTGAATGAGCAGTTCTTC
CDR3: CASSLNEQFF
D: NA
J: TRBJ2-1
size: NA
V: TRBV5-8

DNA: TGTGCCAGCAGCCAGGGGAGCGGGAGGGGCACAGATACGCAGTATTTT
CDR3: CASSQGSGRGTDTQYF
D: TRBD2
J: TRBJ2-3
size: NA
V: TRBV4-2

DNA: TGCAGCGTAAGAAAGCACGGCTACGAGCAGTACTTC
CDR3: CSVRKHGYEQYF
D: NA
J: TRBJ2-7
size: NA
V: TRBV29-1

DNA: TGTGCCAGCAGCCCCCCCCGCAGGTCGAGTTACACTGAAGCTTTCTTT
CDR3: CASSPPRRSSYTEAFF
D: NA
J: TRBJ1-1
size: NA
V: TRBV14

DNA: TGTGCCAGCTGGGGGGGAAATCAGCCCCAGCATTTT
CDR3: CASWGGNQPQHF
D: NA
J: TRBJ1-5
size: NA
V: TRBV27

DNA: TGTGCCAGCAGCTTGGGCTGGGACAGGGGACCTATCCATCCTTGGGGCTACACCTTC
CDR3: CASSLGWDRGPIHPWGYTF
D: TRBD1
J: TRBJ1-2
size: NA
V: TRBV5-6

DNA: TGTGCCAGCAGTCCGGTAGGGACTTATAGCAATCAGCCCCAGCATTTT
CDR3: CASSPVGTYSNQPQHF
D: NA
J: TRBJ1-5
size: NA
V: TRBV27

DNA: TGTGCCAGCTCACCAGGACTAGCGCCCCTCACAGATACGCAGTATTTT
CDR3: CASSPGLAPLTDTQYF
D: TRBD2
J: TRBJ2-3
size: NA
V: TRBV18

DNA: TGTGCCAGCAGCTTAGTAGGCGTAGCGGGAGGGGGCTCCTACGAGCAGTACTTC
CDR3: CASSLVGVAGGGSYEQYF
D: TRBD2
J: TRBJ2-7
size: NA
V: TRBV7-9

DNA: TGCGCCAGCAGTGTAGGGGACAGGGGGTATGGCTACACCTTC
CDR3: CASSVGDRGYGYTF
D: TRBD1
J: TRBJ1-2
size: NA
V: TRBV10-2

DNA: TGTGCCAGCAGTGAAGGAACTAGCGGGAACAATGAGCAGTTCTTC
CDR3: CASSEGTSGNNEQFF
D: TRBD2
J: TRBJ2-1
size: NA
V: TRBV2

DNA: TGTGCCAGCAGCTTGGTAGCGGCCTACAATGAGCAGTTCTTC
CDR3: CASSLVAAYNEQFF
D: NA
J: TRBJ2-1
size: NA
V: TRBV11-2

DNA: TGTGCCAGCAGCCCTGGGGCCGCTCGGGAGACTAACTATGGCTACACCTTC
CDR3: CASSPGAARETNYGYTF
D: NA
J: TRBJ1-2
size: NA
V: TRBV7-6

DNA: TGTGCCACCAGCAGAGGGGTAAATGTGGACAGGGTCCCGTGGACTGAAGCTTTCTTT
CDR3: CATSRGVNVDRVPWTEAFF
D: TRBD1
J: TRBJ1-1
size: NA
V: TRBV15

DNA: TGCGCCAGCAGCCAGGCCTCCGGGACACCGAACACCGGGGAGCTGTTTTTT
CDR3: CASSQASGTPNTGELFF
D: NA
J: TRBJ2-2
size: NA
V: TRBV4-3

DNA: TGTGCCATTGCGAAGGGACACCCGAACACTGAAGCTTTCTTT
CDR3: CAIAKGHPNTEAFF
D: NA
J: TRBJ1-1
size: NA
V: TRBV10-3

DNA: TGTGCCAGCAGTTACTCCGTGCGGATTTCCTACGAGCAGTACTTC
CDR3: CASSYSVRISYEQYF
D: NA
J: TRBJ2-7
size: NA
V: TRBV6-5

DNA: TGTGCCAGCAGCGCTCCCATCAATGGGGGGACTAGGGGTTTCTATGAGCAGTTCTTC
CDR3: CASSAPINGGTRGFYEQFF
D: TRBD2
J: TRBJ2-1
size: NA
V: TRBV7-8

DNA: TGCAGCGTTGATGGCGGGCTCGACGAGCAGTACTTC
CDR3: CSVDGGLDEQYF
D: NA
J: TRBJ2-7
size: NA
V: TRBV29-1

DNA: TGCGCCAGCAGTCAAAATGGGGCCGTAGGGGGATTATCAGATACGCAGTATTTT
CDR3: CASSQNGAVGGLSDTQYF
D: NA
J: TRBJ2-3
size: NA
V: TRBV4-1

DNA: TGTGCCAGCAGCCACACAGGGCTTCAGAATTCCTCCTACGAGCAGTACTTC
CDR3: CASSHTGLQNSSYEQYF
D: NA
J: TRBJ2-7
size: NA
V: TRBV5-6

DNA: TGTGCCAGCAGCCCGAGATGGGCACAGGGGTTAGAGGGTAGCACTGAAGCTTTCTTT
CDR3: CASSPRWAQGLEGSTEAFF
D: TRBD1
J: TRBJ1-1
size: NA
V: TRBV9

DNA: TGCGCCAGCAGCCAAGACCCTAGCGGGAGTCTCCCCTACGAGCAGTACTTC
CDR3: CASSQDPSGSLPYEQYF
D: TRBD2
J: TRBJ2-7
size: NA
V: TRBV4-1

DNA: TGCGCCAGCAGCCAAGTGGGCGGGAGCTCCTACGAGCAGTACTTC
CDR3: CASSQVGGSSYEQYF
D: TRBD2
J: TRBJ2-7
size: NA
V: TRBV4-1